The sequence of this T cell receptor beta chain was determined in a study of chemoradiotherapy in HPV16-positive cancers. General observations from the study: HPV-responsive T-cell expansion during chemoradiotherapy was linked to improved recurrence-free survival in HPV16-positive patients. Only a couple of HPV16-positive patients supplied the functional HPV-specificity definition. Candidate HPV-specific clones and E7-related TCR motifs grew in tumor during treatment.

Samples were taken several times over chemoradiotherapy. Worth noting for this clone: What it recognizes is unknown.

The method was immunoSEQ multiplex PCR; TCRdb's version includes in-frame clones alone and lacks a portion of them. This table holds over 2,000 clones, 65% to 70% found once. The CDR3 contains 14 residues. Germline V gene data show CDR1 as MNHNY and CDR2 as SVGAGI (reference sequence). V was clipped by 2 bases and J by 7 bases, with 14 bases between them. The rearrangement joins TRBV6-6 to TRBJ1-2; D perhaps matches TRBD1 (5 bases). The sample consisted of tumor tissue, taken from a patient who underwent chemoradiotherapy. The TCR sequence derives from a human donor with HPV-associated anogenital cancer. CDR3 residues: CASSYPDRDSGYTF. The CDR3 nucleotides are TGTGCCAGCAGTTACCCCGACAGAGACTCTGGCTACACCTTC.